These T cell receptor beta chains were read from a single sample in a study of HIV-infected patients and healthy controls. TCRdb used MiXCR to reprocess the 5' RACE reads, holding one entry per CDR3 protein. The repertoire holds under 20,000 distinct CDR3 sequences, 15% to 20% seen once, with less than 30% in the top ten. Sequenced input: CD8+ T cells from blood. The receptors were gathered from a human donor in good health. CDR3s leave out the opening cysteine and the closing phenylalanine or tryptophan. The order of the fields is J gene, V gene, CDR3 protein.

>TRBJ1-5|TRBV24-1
ATSDGVGIQPQH
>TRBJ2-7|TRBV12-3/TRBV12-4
ASSFAGGPDEQY
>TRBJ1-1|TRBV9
ASSVGGQGGTEAF
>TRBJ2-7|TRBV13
ASSETAGAGPHEQY
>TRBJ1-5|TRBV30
AWSDTIGTGNQPQH
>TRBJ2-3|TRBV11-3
ASTDGTSGSDTQY
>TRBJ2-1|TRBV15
ATSRPERDEQF
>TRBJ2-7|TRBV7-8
ASSLLTGDISYEQY
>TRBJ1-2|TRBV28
ASSYTTEGVNYGYT
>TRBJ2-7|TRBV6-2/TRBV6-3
ASTNRGLTPYEQY
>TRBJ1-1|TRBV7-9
ASSFATEAF
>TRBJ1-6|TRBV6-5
ASSLSLAGQKNSPLH
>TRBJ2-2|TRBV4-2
ASSQEKGLVSAGGITGELF
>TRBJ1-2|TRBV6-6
ASSFGQGAEGYT
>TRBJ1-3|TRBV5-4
ASSFLGGNTIY
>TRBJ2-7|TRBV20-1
SARGGGLEEQY
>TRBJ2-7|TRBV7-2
ASSSPGLAGRPYEQY
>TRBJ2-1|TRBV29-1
SVEVYNEQF
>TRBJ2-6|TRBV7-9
AWARVSGANVLT
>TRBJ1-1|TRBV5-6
ASSFISGASTEAF
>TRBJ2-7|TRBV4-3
ASSQGPSAYYEQY
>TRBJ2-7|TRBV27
ASSLSVTVSSYEQY
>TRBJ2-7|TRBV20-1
SAREGGGQEEQY
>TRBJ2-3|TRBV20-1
SARDATDTQY
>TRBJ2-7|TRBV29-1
SVRLAGSYEQY
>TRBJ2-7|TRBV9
ASSAGTVYEQY
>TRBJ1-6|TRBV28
ASSLPPPGQTNSPLH
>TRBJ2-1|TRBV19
ASRPDRPYNEQF
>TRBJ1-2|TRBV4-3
ASSQDRDTGGFPYGYT
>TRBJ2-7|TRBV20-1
SARDETETYEQY
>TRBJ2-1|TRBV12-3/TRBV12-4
ASSPLAGGPYNEQF
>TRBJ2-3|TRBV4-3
ASSQDPGGEEDTQY
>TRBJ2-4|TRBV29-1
SVEVGIQY
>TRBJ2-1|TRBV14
ASSQTSGSHNEQF
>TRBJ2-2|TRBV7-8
ASSLSVTQREFGTGELF